This T cell receptor beta chain was obtained from a study of cytomegalovirus exposure and HLA in healthy donors. The study's findings and limits: Accurate prediction of most subjects' HLA-A and HLA-B alleles from TCR beta sequences was reported. In a later analysis, TCR beta V- and J-gene trimming was associated with a missense DCLRE1C variant.

CDR3 length equals 15 residues. With 5 bases clipped from V and 3 bases from J, the junction kept 6 bases outside the gene matches. Germline CDR1 reads SEHNR; CDR2 reads FQNEAQ (reference sequence). This cohort consisted of healthy bone marrow donors. PCR involved 60 Vbeta and 13 Jbeta primers. The data were produced by immunoSEQ multiplex PCR, yet TCRdb's version contains in-frame clones alone and is incomplete. There are over 130,000 clones in the sample; around 70% occur only once, and roughly 1.7% lies in the top ten. Concerning this clone itself: Its matching antigen is unknown.

The rearrangement uses TRBV7-9 and TRBJ2-1; 8 bases agree with TRBD2. The receptor comes from a woman aged 25 to 45 in good health and CMV-seronegative. Sequencing used PBMCs. CDR3 residues: CASSPSGSLYNEQFF. Here the CDR3 DNA reads TGTGCCAGCAGCCCCAGCGGGAGTCTCTACAATGAGCAGTTCTTC.